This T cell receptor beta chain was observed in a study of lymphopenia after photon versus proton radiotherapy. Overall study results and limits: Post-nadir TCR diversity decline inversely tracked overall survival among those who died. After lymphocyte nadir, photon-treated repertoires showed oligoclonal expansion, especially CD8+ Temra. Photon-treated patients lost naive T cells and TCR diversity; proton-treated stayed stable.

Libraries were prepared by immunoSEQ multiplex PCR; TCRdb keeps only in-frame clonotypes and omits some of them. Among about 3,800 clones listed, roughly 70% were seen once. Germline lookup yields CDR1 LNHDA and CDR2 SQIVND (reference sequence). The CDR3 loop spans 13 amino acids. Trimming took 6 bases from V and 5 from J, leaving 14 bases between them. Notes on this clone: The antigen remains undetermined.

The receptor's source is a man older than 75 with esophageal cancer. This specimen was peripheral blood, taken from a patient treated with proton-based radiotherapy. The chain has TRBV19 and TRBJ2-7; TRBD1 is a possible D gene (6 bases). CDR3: CASSWAGDHEQYF. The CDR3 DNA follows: TGTGCCAGTAGCTGGGCAGGGGACCACGAGCAGTACTTC.